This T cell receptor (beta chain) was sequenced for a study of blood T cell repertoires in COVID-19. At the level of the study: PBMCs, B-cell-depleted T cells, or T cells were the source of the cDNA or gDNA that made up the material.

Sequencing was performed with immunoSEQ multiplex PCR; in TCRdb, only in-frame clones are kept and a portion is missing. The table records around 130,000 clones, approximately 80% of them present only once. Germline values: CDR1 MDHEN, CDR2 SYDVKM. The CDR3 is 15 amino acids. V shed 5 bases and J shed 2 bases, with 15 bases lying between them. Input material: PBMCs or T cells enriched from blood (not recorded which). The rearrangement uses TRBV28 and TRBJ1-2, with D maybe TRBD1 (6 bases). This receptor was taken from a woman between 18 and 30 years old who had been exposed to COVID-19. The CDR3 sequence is CASSLTTTGNYGYTF. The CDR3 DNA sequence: TGTGCCAGCAGTCTCACTACCACAGGGAACTATGGCTACACCTTC.